This T cell receptor beta chain was profiled in a study of T cells in Graves' hyperthyroidism and ophthalmopathy. Study-level results: A 13 V-J signature model discriminated ophthalmopathy versus stable hyperthyroidism. Also found in blood were most expanded thyroid clonotypes above 0.001.

Authors of the study amplified TCR beta CDR3 regions from RNA transcripts. The TCR CDR3 was amplified in a first-round RT-PCR using the HTBI primer set. Each CDR3 protein is one row after TCRdb ran MiXCR on the multiplex PCR reads. The profile shows about 500,000 distinct CDR3 sequences, about 46% of them singletons. Patients with uncontrolled infections, other autoimmune diseases, pregnancy or lactation were excluded. Diagnosis relied on clinical symptoms, serum thyroxine and TRAb, thyroid ultrasound and orbital computed tomography. This clonotype was counted a few times. Its cognate antigen is unknown. At one boundary the junction diverges from the germline segment, which might be a read error. The sequence derives from an adult woman with Graves' disease, either hyperthyroidism or ophthalmopathy (not recorded which). Sequenced input: peripheral blood or thyroid tissue (not recorded which).

As DNA, the CDR3 is TGTGCCTGGAGTCATAATGCACCCCTCCACTTT. Amino acids: CAWSHNAPLHF. The chain has TRBV30 and TRBJ1-6; D not certain. The CDR3 is made up of 11 amino acids. Per germline, CDR1 GTSNPN and CDR2 SVGIG (reference sequence). The full variable domain, its missing parts supplied by reference TRBV30 and TRBJ1-6, is SQTIHQWPATLVQPVGSPLSLECTVEGTSNPNLYWYRQAAGRGLQLLFYSVGIGQISSEVPQNLSASRPQDRQFILSSKKLLLSDSGFYLCAWSHNAPLHFGNGTRLTVT.